A selection of T cell receptor beta chains follows, all from one sample in a study of response to subunit inactivated influenza vaccine. A single record per CDR3 protein comes from TCRdb applying MiXCR to the RT-PCR reads. This sample has hundreds of thousands of distinct CDR3 sequences, with approximately 7.1% found just once. The sequenced sample was PBMCs from blood, obtained around 25 months after vaccination. Receptors originate from a man aged 50 to 69 who received an inactivated influenza vaccine. Each CDR3 is given with its conserved first and last residue. D genes are given only for firm matches. Clone size is not always given. Where it is, it says once, few, many or a class for expanded clones.

clone size,V gene,D gene,J gene,CDR3 protein,CDR3 DNA
few,TRBV11-3,TRBD1,TRBJ2-1,CASSLGGKGAEQFF,TGTGCCAGCAGCTTAGGGGGAAAGGGGGCGGAGCAGTTCTTC
many,TRBV20-1,.,TRBJ2-3,CSALKFRGTSTDTQYF,TGCAGTGCCCTCAAGTTCCGGGGCACTAGCACAGATACGCAGTATTTT
.,TRBV25-1,.,TRBJ1-4,CASSEDSTNEKLFF,TGTGCCAGCAGTGAAGACTCAACTAATGAAAAACTGTTTTTT
.,TRBV7-9,.,TRBJ1-2,CASSPRWANYGYTF,TGTGCCAGCAGCCCGAGGTGGGCTAACTATGGCTACACCTTC
few,TRBV5-1,.,TRBJ2-6,CASRLEGSSGANVLTF,TGCGCCAGCAGATTGGAAGGGAGCTCTGGGGCCAACGTCCTGACTTTC
few,TRBV29-1,.,TRBJ2-3,CSVEGEDTQYF,TGCAGCGTTGAAGGGGAAGATACGCAGTATTTT
.,TRBV15,.,TRBJ1-1,CASAGSNTEAFF,TGTGCCAGTGCTGGGAGCAACACTGAAGCTTTCTTT
.,TRBV29-1,TRBD2,TRBJ2-5,CSAAGGRETQYF,TGCAGCGCAGCGGGAGGAAGGGAGACCCAGTACTTC
.,TRBV5-1,TRBD1,TRBJ2-5,CASSPRQGWETQYF,TGCGCCAGCAGCCCCCGACAGGGGTGGGAGACCCAGTACTTC
once,TRBV7-6,.,TRBJ2-5,CASSLDGLGGTQYF,TGTGCCAGCAGCTTAGACGGACTCGGGGGGACCCAGTACTTC
few,TRBV7-6,TRBD1,TRBJ2-2,CASSLVATGVVSAGELFF,TGTGCCAGCAGCTTAGTCGCGACAGGGGTCGTAAGCGCCGGGGAGCTGTTTTTT
many,TRBV20-1,.,TRBJ2-7,CSARDGESYEQYF,TGCAGTGCTAGAGATGGGGAATCCTACGAGCAGTACTTC
few,TRBV20-1,.,TRBJ2-1,CSASRGGGYNEQFF,TGCAGTGCTAGTCGTGGGGGCGGCTACAATGAGCAGTTCTTC
many,TRBV6-1,.,TRBJ1-1,CASSKRRGTEAFF,TGTGCCAGCAGCAAACGGAGGGGGACTGAAGCTTTCTTT
many,TRBV15,.,TRBJ1-4,CATSRDLPARTNEKLFF,TGTGCCACCAGCAGAGACCTTCCCGCAAGAACTAATGAAAAACTGTTTTTT
many,TRBV5-1,TRBD1,TRBJ2-5,CASSPSGQNQETQYF,TGCGCCAGCAGCCCTTCGGGACAGAACCAAGAGACCCAGTACTTC
many,TRBV20-1,TRBD1,TRBJ1-1,CSATYRDRF,TGCAGTGCTACGTACCGGGACAGGTTT
.,TRBV3-1,.,TRBJ2-2,CASSPGNRELFF,TGTGCCAGCAGCCCGGGAAATAGGGAGCTGTTTTTT
few,TRBV6-1,TRBD1,TRBJ2-5,CASSGAGTGETQYF,TGTGCCAGCAGTGGCGCCGGGACAGGAGAGACCCAGTACTTC
few,TRBV3-1,TRBD2,TRBJ2-5,CASSQDLWGGGAGLQETQYF,TGTGCCAGCAGCCAAGATCTTTGGGGCGGGGGGGCCGGACTCCAAGAGACCCAGTACTTC
many,TRBV3-1,.,TRBJ1-2,CASSQGWGISGYTF,TGTGCCAGCAGCCAAGGTTGGGGGATTAGTGGCTACACCTTC
few,TRBV7-2,.,TRBJ1-2,CASRRGGRGLGGYTF,TGTGCCAGCCGACGAGGAGGCAGGGGCCTCGGCGGCTACACCTTC
few,TRBV20-1,TRBD1,TRBJ1-1,CSARDYRGQNEAFF,TGCAGTGCTAGAGATTACAGGGGGCAGAATGAAGCTTTCTTT
.,TRBV12-3/TRBV12-4,TRBD2,TRBJ2-2,CASSGLAGVKSGELFF,TGTGCCAGCAGCGGACTAGCGGGAGTGAAGTCCGGGGAGCTGTTTTTT
few,TRBV5-1,.,TRBJ2-3,CASSTTSSTDTQYF,TGCGCCAGCAGCACAACGTCTAGCACAGATACGCAGTATTTT
.,TRBV16,.,TRBJ2-5,CASSRGDFETQYF,TGTGCCAGCAGCCGGGGGGACTTCGAGACCCAGTACTTC
many,TRBV10-3,.,TRBJ2-1,CAISGTSSYNEQFF,TGTGCCATCAGTGGTACGAGCTCCTACAATGAGCAGTTCTTC
few,TRBV11-2,.,TRBJ1-2,CASSLSTDASRVYGYTF,TGTGCCAGCAGCTTATCGACAGACGCCAGTCGGGTTTATGGCTACACCTTC
many,TRBV7-2,.,TRBJ2-7,CASSQTRGPYEQYF,TGTGCCAGCAGCCAGACTAGGGGACCCTACGAGCAGTACTTC
many,TRBV10-3,TRBD2,TRBJ2-7,CATQLAESSYEQYF,TGTGCCACCCAACTAGCGGAAAGCTCCTACGAGCAGTACTTC
many,TRBV5-6,.,TRBJ1-5,CASSLRTASNQPQHF,TGTGCCAGCAGCTTGAGGACGGCTAGCAATCAGCCCCAGCATTTT
.,TRBV6-2/TRBV6-3,.,TRBJ2-5,CASNTRQASPQETQYF,TGTGCCAGCAACACCCGGCAGGCTAGCCCCCAAGAGACCCAGTACTTC
few,TRBV5-5,.,TRBJ2-7,CASSTRVAYEQYF,TGTGCCAGCAGCACCAGGGTTGCCTACGAGCAGTACTTC
.,TRBV5-5,.,TRBJ2-3,CASSLEPTGITDTQYF,TGTGCCAGCAGCTTGGAGCCGACAGGAATCACAGATACGCAGTATTTT
few,TRBV7-3,.,TRBJ2-3,CASNKGGQSTDTQYF,TGTGCCAGCAACAAGGGGGGACAAAGCACAGATACGCAGTATTTT
few,TRBV7-6,.,TRBJ2-3,CASSPLRRDTQYF,TGTGCCAGCAGCCCGCTGCGGCGGGATACGCAGTATTTT
many,TRBV7-9,TRBD1,TRBJ2-5,CASSLAGTGQETQYF,TGTGCCAGCAGCTTAGCCGGGACAGGGCAAGAGACCCAGTACTTC
.,TRBV7-2,TRBD2,TRBJ2-3,CASSTPVAGGPADTQYF,TGTGCCAGCAGCACTCCGGTAGCGGGGGGGCCCGCAGATACGCAGTATTTT
.,TRBV29-1,TRBD2,TRBJ2-1,CSVDGTSESDNEQLF,TGCAGCGTTGACGGGACTAGCGAATCGGACAATGAGCAGTTGTTC
few,TRBV2,.,TRBJ1-6,CASSEETVFTTPLHF,TGTGCCAGCAGTGAGGAGACAGTTTTTACGACGCCCCTCCACTTT
.,TRBV12-3/TRBV12-4,.,TRBJ2-1,CASSLITTYNEQFF,TGTGCCAGCAGTTTAATCACCACTTACAATGAGCAGTTCTTC
few,TRBV3-1,TRBD2,TRBJ2-7,CASSLKRLATYEQYF,TGTGCCAGCAGCCTAAAAAGACTAGCGACCTACGAGCAGTACTTC
few,TRBV20-1,.,TRBJ2-7,CSASKGETYEQYF,TGCAGTGCTAGTAAAGGGGAGACCTACGAGCAGTACTTC
many,TRBV29-1,.,TRBJ1-2,CSVAEGYNYGYTF,TGCAGCGTCGCCGAGGGCTATAACTATGGCTACACCTTC
many,TRBV20-1,.,TRBJ1-2,CSASPSGENGYTF,TGCAGTGCTAGTCCCTCAGGAGAAAATGGCTACACCTTC
few,TRBV5-1,.,TRBJ1-4,CASSLDGLNEKLFF,TGCGCCAGCAGCTTGGACGGTCTTAATGAAAAACTGTTTTTT
.,TRBV11-1,TRBD2,TRBJ2-1,CASSSQREAYNEQFF,TGTGCCAGCAGCTCCCAGCGGGAGGCTTACAATGAGCAGTTCTTC
few,TRBV20-1,.,TRBJ2-5,CSARDGGMGMETQYF,TGCAGTGCTAGAGATGGGGGAATGGGGATGGAGACCCAGTACTTC
many,TRBV6-4,.,TRBJ1-5,CASSDSLGREYNQPQHF,TGTGCCAGCAGTGACTCCTTGGGCAGGGAGTACAATCAGCCCCAGCATTTT
few,TRBV6-1,.,TRBJ2-7,CASSRNRAGDEQYF,TGTGCCAGCAGCAGGAACAGGGCCGGCGACGAGCAGTACTTC
many,TRBV9,.,TRBJ2-1,CASSGDTGEQFF,TGTGCCAGCAGCGGTGACACGGGTGAGCAGTTCTTC
many,TRBV30,TRBD1,TRBJ2-7,CANDRGYEQYF,TGTGCCAACGACAGGGGCTACGAGCAGTACTTC
few,TRBV5-1,TRBD1,TRBJ2-7,CASSRGTGSEQYF,TGCGCCAGCAGTCGAGGGACAGGGAGCGAGCAGTACTTC
.,TRBV15,TRBD2,TRBJ2-2,CATSKDQLAGVGGELFF,TGTGCCACCAGCAAGGATCAACTAGCGGGAGTAGGCGGGGAGCTGTTTTTT
.,TRBV5-1,.,TRBJ2-2,CASSLQSDTGELFF,TGCGCCAGCAGCTTGCAAAGTGACACCGGGGAGCTGTTTTTT
.,TRBV11-2,TRBD2,TRBJ2-3,CASSPRTRSGGRTDTQYF,TGTGCCAGCAGCCCCCGCACCCGTAGCGGGGGCCGCACAGATACGCAGTATTTT
.,TRBV19,.,TRBJ1-5,CASSRTRSNQPQHF,TGTGCCAGTAGTCGAACACGGAGCAATCAGCCCCAGCATTTT
few,TRBV27,.,TRBJ2-1,CASIKRGTGYNEQFF,TGTGCCAGCATCAAGCGCGGGACGGGCTACAATGAGCAGTTCTTC
few,TRBV5-6,.,TRBJ2-7,CASGLGRNSYEQYF,TGTGCCAGCGGATTGGGACGGAACTCCTACGAGCAGTACTTC
.,TRBV12-3/TRBV12-4,TRBD1,TRBJ1-1,CASSSRGRSGVGAEAFF,TGTGCCAGCAGTTCCAGGGGGCGATCAGGGGTGGGCGCTGAAGCTTTCTTT